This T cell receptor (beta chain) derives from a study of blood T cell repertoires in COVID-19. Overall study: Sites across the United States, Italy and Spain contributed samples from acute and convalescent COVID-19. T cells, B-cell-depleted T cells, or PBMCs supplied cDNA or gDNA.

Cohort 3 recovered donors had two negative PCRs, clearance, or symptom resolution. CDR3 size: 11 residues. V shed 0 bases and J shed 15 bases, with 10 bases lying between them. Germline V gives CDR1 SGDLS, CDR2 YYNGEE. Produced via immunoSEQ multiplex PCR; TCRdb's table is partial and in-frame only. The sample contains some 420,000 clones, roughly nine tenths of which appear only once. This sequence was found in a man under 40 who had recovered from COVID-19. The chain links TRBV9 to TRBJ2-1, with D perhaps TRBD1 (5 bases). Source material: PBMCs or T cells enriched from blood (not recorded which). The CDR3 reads CASSVGSGLFF. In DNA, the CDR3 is TGTGCCAGCAGCGTAGGGTCAGGGTTGTTCTTC.